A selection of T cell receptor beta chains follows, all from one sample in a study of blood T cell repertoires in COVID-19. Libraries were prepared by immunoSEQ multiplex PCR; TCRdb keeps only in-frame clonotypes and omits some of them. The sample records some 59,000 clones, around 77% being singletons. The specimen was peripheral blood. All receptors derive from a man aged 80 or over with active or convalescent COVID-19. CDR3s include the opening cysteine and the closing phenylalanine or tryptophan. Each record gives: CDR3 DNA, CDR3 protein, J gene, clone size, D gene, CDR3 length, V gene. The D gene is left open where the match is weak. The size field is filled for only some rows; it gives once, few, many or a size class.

TGTGCCAGCAGCGTAGGGGGACAGAGGGAACAGCCCCAGCATTTT CASSVGGQREQPQHF TRBJ1-5 - TRBD1 15 TRBV9
TGTGCCAGCAGCTTACAGGGGGGGGACGATCAGTTCTTC CASSLQGGDDQFF TRBJ2-1 - - 13 TRBV5-5
TGTGCCAGCAGTTTAACCGGGAATGAGCAGTTCTTC CASSLTGNEQFF TRBJ2-1 - - 12 TRBV27
TGTGCCAGCAGCCAAGTGGCGGTACAGGGAAGGTCCTACAATGAGCAGTTCTTC CASSQVAVQGRSYNEQFF TRBJ2-1 many - 18 TRBV14
TGTGCCAGCAGCCCCGGACGACAGTCCCAAGAGACCCAGTACTTC CASSPGRQSQETQYF TRBJ2-5 - - 15 TRBV5-8
TGTGCCAGCAGCCAAGGGACAGGGGGCTCTGGCTACACCTTC CASSQGTGGSGYTF TRBJ1-2 once TRBD1 14 TRBV16
TGTGCCAGCAGTACTATGACAGGGGACCAAGAGACCCAGTACTTC CASSTMTGDQETQYF TRBJ2-5 few TRBD1 15 TRBV6-5
TGTGCCAGCAGCCAAGCTCACAGGATCGTCGACGAGCAGTACTTC CASSQAHRIVDEQYF TRBJ2-7 - - 15 TRBV4-2
TGTGCCAGCAGTGGAAGGGGGCTAGATCAGCCCCAGCATTTT CASSGRGLDQPQHF TRBJ1-5 - TRBD1 14 TRBV25-1
TGTGCCAGCAGCCAAGATCGGCTAGCGGGGGACCTCACAGATACGCAGTATTTT CASSQDRLAGDLTDTQYF TRBJ2-3 - TRBD2 18 TRBV3-1/TRBV3-2
TGTGCTAGTGGTCCCTCCCCCTACGAGCAGTACTTC CASGPSPYEQYF TRBJ2-7 - - 12 TRBV12-5
TGTGCCAGCAGCTGGGACAGATCCTCTAGAACAGATACGCAGTATTTT CASSWDRSSRTDTQYF TRBJ2-3 - TRBD1 16 TRBV5-6
TGCAGCGGGCTAGCGGGGTCACGGTCTGAGCAGTTCTTC CSGLAGSRSEQFF TRBJ2-1 once TRBD2 13 TRBV29-1
TGTGCCATCAGTGAGTGGGACAGGGCTTCACCCCTCCACTTT CAISEWDRASPLHF TRBJ1-6 once TRBD1 14 TRBV10-3
TGTGCCAGCAGGCTACGCAGCGGAGCCTACGAGCAGTACTTC CASRLRSGAYEQYF TRBJ2-7 - - 14 TRBV13
TGTGCCACCAGCAGAGTTGGAGGGTACACTGAAGCTTTCTTT CATSRVGGYTEAFF TRBJ1-1 - - 14 TRBV15
TGTGCCAGCAGTCTCGAGAGACTGGTGAGCTACACCTTC CASSLERLVSYTF TRBJ1-2 few - 13 TRBV6-2/TRBV6-3
TGTGCCAGCAGCTTAAGCGGGAGACACACAGATACGCAGTATTTT CASSLSGRHTDTQYF TRBJ2-3 - TRBD2 15 TRBV7-9
TGTGCCAGCAGCGTAGGGCGGTCCACAGATACGCAGTATTTT CASSVGRSTDTQYF TRBJ2-3 - - 14 TRBV9
TGTGCCAGCAGCGAACGGGGGACGAACACCGGGGAGCTGTTTTTT CASSERGTNTGELFF TRBJ2-2 - - 15 TRBV9
TGTGCCAGCAGCCGTTTGGAGGGGATCTATGGCTACACCTTC CASSRLEGIYGYTF TRBJ1-2 - - 14 TRBV2
TGTGCCAGCAGCGGTCAGGCTTTCTCCTACGAGCAGTACTTC CASSGQAFSYEQYF TRBJ2-7 - - 14 TRBV7-8
TGTGCCACCAGTCTATCCAGGATGCCAAACTATGGCTACACCTTC CATSLSRMPNYGYTF TRBJ1-2 many - 15 TRBV24-1
TGCGCCAGCAGCGGAACTGGGGGGAGTGTCACAGATACGCAGTATTTT CASSGTGGSVTDTQYF TRBJ2-3 once - 16 TRBV5-1
TGTGCCAGCATAAGCGGGGGATACACCGGGGAGCTGTTTTTT CASISGGYTGELFF TRBJ2-2 - TRBD2 14 TRBV6-5
TGTGCCAGCAGCTCTACTACAGGGATCTACGGCTACACCTTC CASSSTTGIYGYTF TRBJ1-2 - - 14 TRBV5-8
TGTGCCAGCAGCTTAAAGGGCGGGACTAGCGGGAGAGGGAATGAGCAGTTCTTC CASSLKGGTSGRGNEQFF TRBJ2-1 - TRBD2 18 TRBV7-3
TGTGCCAGCAGCCGCAGTAGGAGCACTGAAGCTTTCTTT CASSRSRSTEAFF TRBJ1-1 once - 13 TRBV7-2
TGCGCCAGCAGCCCTAAGAGGGGGCCAGGACCCTACAATGAGCAGTTCTTC CASSPKRGPGPYNEQFF TRBJ2-1 - TRBD1 17 TRBV4-1
TGTGCCAGCCGGCGGGAGTTTACGTCAAACGAGCAGTACTTC CASRREFTSNEQYF TRBJ2-7 - TRBD2 14 TRBV6-5